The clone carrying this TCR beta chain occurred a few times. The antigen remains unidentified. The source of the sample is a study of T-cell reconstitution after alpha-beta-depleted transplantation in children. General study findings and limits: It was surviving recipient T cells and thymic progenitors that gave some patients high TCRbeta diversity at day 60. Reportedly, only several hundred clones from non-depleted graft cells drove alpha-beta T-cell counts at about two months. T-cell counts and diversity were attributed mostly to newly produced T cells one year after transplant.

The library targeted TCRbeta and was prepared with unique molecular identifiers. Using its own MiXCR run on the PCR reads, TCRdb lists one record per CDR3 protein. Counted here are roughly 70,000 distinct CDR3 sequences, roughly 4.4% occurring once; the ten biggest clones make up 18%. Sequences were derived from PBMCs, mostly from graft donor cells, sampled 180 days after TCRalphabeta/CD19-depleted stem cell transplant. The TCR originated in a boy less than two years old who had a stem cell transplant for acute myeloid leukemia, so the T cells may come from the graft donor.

The CDR3 DNA reads TGCGCCAGCAGTCGCGACACCGGGGAGCTGTTTTTT. Translating gives CASSRDTGELFF. The rearrangement uses TRBV10-1 and TRBJ2-2; no clear D gene. This CDR3 is 12 amino acids long. CDR1 WNHNN and CDR2 SYGVQD come from the germline V gene (reference sequence). The V end lost 5 bases, the J end lost 3 bases, and 4 bases lay between the germline ends.